The present T cell receptor (beta chain) was sequenced within a study of radiotherapy plus CTLA-4 blockade in lung cancer. The wider study: Among patients, roughly 17% showed objective responses, and approximately 31% had disease control. Overall study results and limits: Expansion of tumor-derived TCR clones was observed in blood after radiotherapy plus ipilimumab. Reports state that early shifts in blood T cell clones, with interferon-beta, best predicted response.

Some clones are missing from TCRdb's copy, which holds only in-frame ones; the method was immunoSEQ multiplex PCR. The sample contains 60,000 or so clones, 77% of which appear only once. As to this clone: Its cognate antigen is unknown.

Focal radiation plus CTLA-4 blockade with ipilimumab was administered to patients who had chemo-refractory metastatic non-small-cell lung cancer. Germline lookup yields CDR1 SGHDT and CDR2 YYEEEE. The CDR3 is 13 residues long. Between the trimmed V and J ends, which lost 1 base and 4 bases, there was a span of 8 bases. The chain uses TRBV5-6 and TRBJ2-5; maybe TRBD2 (5 bases). The material was peripheral blood, obtained from a patient treated with radiotherapy plus ipilimumab. The source is a human donor with non-small cell lung cancer who had a partial response to radiotherapy plus ipilimumab. This chain's CDR3 is CASSLPGRETQYF. The CDR3 coding sequence is TGTGCCAGCAGCTTGCCGGGGAGAGAGACCCAGTACTTC.